These T cell receptor beta chains were read from a single sample in a study of blood T cell repertoires in COVID-19. The repertoire was sequenced with immunoSEQ multiplex PCR; TCRdb's copy has only in-frame clones and lacks some. The table lists some 37,000 clones, 90% of them singletons, with 9.5% to 13% in the top ten. Sequenced sample: peripheral blood. The receptors shown here come from a man between 65 and 79 years old with acute or convalescent COVID-19. The CDR3 runs from the conserved cysteine through the conserved F or W. D genes are given only for firm matches. Not every row has a clone size; where given, it reads once, few, many or a size class.

clone size,V gene,D gene,J gene,CDR3 DNA,CDR3 protein
NA,TRBV18,NA,TRBJ2-1,TGTGCCAGCTCACCAGCACAGATCTCCTACAATGAGCAGTTCTTC,CASSPAQISYNEQFF
NA,TRBV12-3/TRBV12-4,TRBD1,TRBJ1-1,TGTGCCAGCAGGCGGACAGGGGGCGAAGAAGCTTTCTTT,CASRRTGGEEAFF
once,TRBV7-2,NA,TRBJ2-4,TGTGCCAGCAGCCCCGGTGTAGAGGTCGCCAAAAACATTCAGTACTTC,CASSPGVEVAKNIQYF
NA,TRBV7-9,NA,TRBJ1-1,TGTGCCAGCAGCTCCGGGGGAGCGGGACGGGAAGCTTTCTTT,CASSSGGAGREAFF
NA,TRBV6-6,NA,TRBJ1-5,TGTGCCAGCAGTTACGGCCAAAATCAGCCCCAGCATTTT,CASSYGQNQPQHF
NA,TRBV19,TRBD2,TRBJ2-2,TGTGCCAGTAGTATAGTTACGGGGGGGCCCTTGAACACCGGGGAGCTGTTTTTT,CASSIVTGGPLNTGELFF
NA,TRBV24-1,NA,TRBJ2-3,TGTGCCACCAGTGATCCCCCCTTGACAGGACTCACAGATACGCAGTATTTT,CATSDPPLTGLTDTQYF
once,TRBV7-2,TRBD2,TRBJ2-3,TGTGCCAGCAGGGTAGTTCGGGGGGAGGCAGATACGCAGTATTTT,CASRVVRGEADTQYF
NA,TRBV4-3,NA,TRBJ1-2,TGCGCCAGCAGCCAAGAGTACAGGGAGGGCTATGGCTACACCTTC,CASSQEYREGYGYTF
NA,TRBV27,TRBD1,TRBJ2-3,TGTGCCAGCAGTCGCGGCAGGGGGCTGACAGATACGCAGTATTTT,CASSRGRGLTDTQYF
NA,TRBV7-9,TRBD1,TRBJ1-2,TGTGCCAGCAGCCCTGGAAGACAGGGGACCTATGGCTACACCTTC,CASSPGRQGTYGYTF
once,TRBV19,NA,TRBJ1-1,TGTGCCACCAAAGAGGGTAGGGGGTTGAACACTGAAGCTTTCTTT,CATKEGRGLNTEAFF
few,TRBV7-8,TRBD2,TRBJ2-7,TGTGCCAGCAGCTTAGGACTAGCGGGGGCCGAGCAGTACTTC,CASSLGLAGAEQYF
NA,TRBV6-4,NA,TRBJ2-7,TGTGCCAGCAGTGACTCGAGACATTACGAGCAGTACTTC,CASSDSRHYEQYF
NA,TRBV19,NA,TRBJ1-1,TGTGCCAGTAGGAGATTAGGGGAGAACACTGAAGCTTTCTTT,CASRRLGENTEAFF
NA,TRBV6-4,NA,TRBJ2-5,TGTGCCAGCAGTGACTCGGCAGAAGAGACCCAGTACTTC,CASSDSAEETQYF
NA,TRBV5-1,TRBD1,TRBJ1-3,TGCGCCAGCAGCTTCGGGACAGTCGGAAACACCATATATTTT,CASSFGTVGNTIYF
NA,TRBV7-2,NA,TRBJ1-1,TGTGCCAGCAGCTTAGTAGCAGGGACTGCCCCTGAAGCTTTCTTT,CASSLVAGTAPEAFF
NA,TRBV27,NA,TRBJ1-5,TGTGCCAGCAGTTTCCAGAATCAGCCCCAGCATTTT,CASSFQNQPQHF
NA,TRBV19,TRBD2,TRBJ2-5,TGTGCCAGTAGTAGGGGACTAGCGGGAGGGCCAGAGACCCAGTACTTC,CASSRGLAGGPETQYF
NA,TRBV4-2,TRBD1,TRBJ1-1,TGTGCCAGCAGCCAAGAGGGCAGACAGGGGGCCTCCGAAGCTTTCTTT,CASSQEGRQGASEAFF
NA,TRBV29-1,TRBD1,TRBJ2-7,TGCAGCGTTCAGGGGGCTTACGAGCAGTACTTC,CSVQGAYEQYF
NA,TRBV11-3,TRBD2,TRBJ2-5,TGTGCCAGCAGCCCTGGGTCAGGGAGGGAGGAGACCCAGTACTTC,CASSPGSGREETQYF